This T cell receptor (beta chain) appears in the sequencing data of a study of T cells after yellow fever vaccination. Notes on the study in general: In post-booster samples, most primary-vaccination clones reappeared (under 98% CD4, about 91% CD8).

By sample share, this clonotype is medium-sized. This CDR3 comprises 15 residues. Unmatched junction bases numbered 4, after V lost 6 bases and J lost 0 bases. The germline CDR1 and CDR2 sequences are SNHLY and FYNNEI. For TCR, cDNA came from 5'RACE template switching, which added a universal primer site and UMIs. TCRdb passed the 5' RACE reads through MiXCR, listing each CDR3 protein once. Found here are tens of thousands of distinct CDR3 sequences, roughly 6.1% of them singletons; the top ten hold around a quarter. The material sequenced was PBMCs, either bulk or a sorted T-cell subset (CD4+, CD8+, memory, or dextramer-sorted; not recorded which), taken on the day of the yellow fever booster vaccination. V usage is TRBV2 and J usage is TRBJ2-1; 8 nucleotides line up with TRBD2. The TCR originated in a man younger than 40 who received the YFV17D yellow fever vaccine. The CDR3 DNA follows: TGTGCCAGCAGCTCCGGGACTAGCTCCTACAATGAGCAGTTCTTC. Translating gives CASSSGTSSYNEQFF.